The 2 T cell receptor beta chains below all came from one sample that was sequenced in a study of shared clonotypes between healthy human individuals (dated by TCRdb to the early 2020s). Libraries were constructed by the immunoSEQ multiplex PCR assay. Not all clones reach the TCRdb copy of this immuneACCESS table, which keeps in-frame sequences only. Checked studies attribute under half of the gap to unresolved V genes and leave the rest unexplained. The sample table holds fewer than 1.8 million clones, of which around 98.5% were seen once. Together, the top ten hold over 0.3% of the sample. Material for sequencing was naive CD4+ T cells sorted from blood. This sample's cell subset or site label indicates: CD45RA+ positively selected. Source of these receptors: a young man in good health.

This chain connects TRBV7-8 to TRBJ2-1; D not certain. V was shortened by 4 bases and J by 4 bases, with 8 bases between the two germline ends. Per the germline V gene, CDR1 is SGHVS and CDR2 is FQNEAQ. This CDR3 is 13 amino acids long. CDR3: CASSSRQYNEQFF. The CDR3 bases are TGTGCCAGCAGCTCGCGGCAGTACAATGAGCAGTTCTTC.

The J gene is TRBJ2-7, the V gene TRBV6-6, with 7 nucleotides matching TRBD2. V trimming: 0 bases; J trimming: 5 bases; junction bases outside the gene matches: 4. CDR3 length: 14 amino acids. CDR1 and CDR2 from the germline V gene are MNHNY and SVGAGI (reference sequence). The CDR3 reads CASSYSVGGNEQYF. In DNA, the CDR3 is TGTGCCAGCAGTTACTCAGTCGGGGGGAACGAGCAGTACTTC.